Following are 10 T cell receptor beta chains from one sample sequenced in a study of T cells in Graves' hyperthyroidism and ophthalmopathy. TCR beta CDR3 region amplification was performed from RNA transcripts. Initially, a first-round RT-PCR of the TCR CDR3 employed the HTBI primer set. TCRdb fed the multiplex PCR reads into MiXCR, producing one record per CDR3 protein. The sample holds 300,000 to 450,000 distinct CDR3 sequences, 15% to 20% seen once. The sample consisted of blood. All receptors come from a middle-aged woman with Graves' ophthalmopathy.

This clonotype was recorded at least ten times. The genes are TRBV19 and TRBJ1-2; TRBD1 agrees at 9 bases. V lost 6 bases and J lost 8; bases outside the gene matches: 10. CDR3 length: 14 residues. Germline CDR1 is LNHDA and CDR2 is SQIVND (reference sequence). The CDR3 coding sequence is TGTGCCAGTAGCGAACCCGGGACAGGGCAGGGCTACACCTTC. It is translated as CASSEPGTGQGYTF.

This clonotype appeared many times. The chain joins TRBV10-3 to TRBJ1-1; 8 bases align to TRBD1. The germline V gene encodes CDR1 ENHRY and CDR2 SYGVKD. This CDR3 region has 13 residues. Losses at the gene ends were 8 bases for V and 4 bases for J; bases not matched to a gene: 6. CDR3: CAIVAQGATEAFF. Here the CDR3 DNA reads TGTGCCATCGTCGCTCAGGGGGCCACTGAAGCTTTCTTT.

This clonotype showed up many times. The genes are TRBV4-2 and TRBJ2-7; D is uncertain. Deletions cut 1 base from V and 0 bases from J, with 13 bases between. The germline V gene encodes CDR1 LGHNA and CDR2 YNFKEQ. This CDR3 has 16 residues. CDR3 region: CASSQVATDPSYEQYF. CDR3 nucleotides: TGTGCCAGCAGCCAAGTCGCGACGGACCCCTCCTACGAGCAGTACTTC.

This clonotype came up a few times. V gene TRBV12-3 or TRBV12-4 combines with J gene TRBJ1-2; TRBD1 aligns across 9 bases. V gave up 8 bases and J gave up 3 bases; unmatched junction bases: 13. CDR3 length: 16 amino acids. CDR3 region: CASCLGTGNDDYGYTF. The CDR3 DNA reads as TGTGCCAGCTGCTTAGGGACAGGGAATGATGACTATGGCTACACCTTC.

This clonotype has only a few counts. This rearrangement joins TRBV9 to TRBJ2-5, with TRBD2 matching 7 bases. Germline CDR1 is SGDLS and CDR2 is YYNGEE. The trim removed 0 bases at V and 6 bases at J, leaving 5 bases unmatched. The CDR3 sequence is 14 residues long. CDR3 sequence: CASSVGGGSKTQYF. CDR3 bases: TGTGCCAGCAGCGTAGGCGGCGGGAGTAAGACCCAGTACTTC.

This clonotype was recorded at least ten times. This chain connects TRBV20-1 to TRBJ1-2; TRBD1 agrees at 12 bases. V trimming: 2 bases; J trimming: 8 bases; junction bases outside the gene matches: 15. The CDR3 has 17 amino acids. Germline V CDR1 and CDR2: DFQATT, SNEGSKA (reference sequence). The CDR3: CSARRLVEGQGALGYTF. Here the CDR3 DNA reads TGCAGTGCTAGAAGGCTGGTAGAGGGACAGGGGGCGCTGGGCTACACCTTC.

In its sample, this clonotype was seen many times. The rearrangement links TRBV19 to TRBJ1-1; no clear D. V was clipped by 3 bases and J by 1 base, with 6 bases between them. Germline V gene sequence: CDR1 LNHDA, CDR2 SQIVND (reference sequence). The CDR3 consists of 13 residues. The CDR3 DNA is TGTGCCAGTAGTATTCTGGGGAACACTGAAGCTTTCTTT. Translated: CASSILGNTEAFF.

This rearrangement joins TRBV3-1 to TRBJ2-7; tentatively, D is TRBD2 (6 bases). CDR1 and CDR2 from the germline V gene are LGHDT and YNNKEL (reference sequence). The CDR3 totals 18 residues. The ends were cut back, 3 bases at V and 3 bases at J, with 24 bases in the middle. The CDR3 protein is CASSHEGGTSRPYYEQYF. The CDR3 DNA reads as TGTGCCAGCAGCCACGAAGGTGGAACTAGCCGACCCTACTACGAGCAGTACTTC.

The chain recombines TRBV4-2 with TRBJ1-1; TRBD1 aligns across 10 bases. With V trimmed by 1 base and J by 6 bases, 8 bases remained unmatched. Germline V gene sequence: CDR1 LGHNA, CDR2 YNFKEQ. This CDR3 is 16 amino acids long. CDR3: CASSQVDRGKGAEAFF. DNA for the CDR3: TGTGCCAGCAGCCAAGTGGACAGGGGGAAGGGCGCTGAAGCTTTCTTT.

This clonotype was counted many times. V and J are TRBV11-2 and TRBJ1-3, with 7 bases matching TRBD1. V lost 4 bases, J lost 2 bases, and 5 bases stayed unmatched. Germline CDR1 is SGHAT and CDR2 is FQNNGV. The CDR3 loop spans 15 amino acids. CDR3 loop: CASSYVTGPGNTIYF. CDR3 DNA: TGTGCCAGCAGCTATGTGACAGGGCCTGGAAACACCATATATTTT.